The clone carrying this TCR beta chain was observed at least ten times. These data are taken from a study of regulatory T cells in long-lasting Graves disease. The TCR beta library used iRepertoire HTBI primers with Arm-PCR amplification of CDR3. MiXCR was run by TCRdb on the multiplex PCR reads, yielding one entry per CDR3 protein. The sample has over 500,000 distinct CDR3 sequences, roughly 16% seen once. CDR3 size: 14 residues. Germline V gives CDR1 SGHAT, CDR2 FQDESV (reference sequence). The V segment lost 7 bases and the J segment 6 bases; nucleotides outside the gene matches: 10. Regarding time point: newly diagnosed GD, antithyroid drugs for less than 3 months. The TCR library was prepared using RNA isolated from PBMCs. These data also formed part of another study, on T cells in Graves' hyperthyroidism and ophthalmopathy.

The TCR comes from a man younger than 35 with Graves disease. This chain uses TRBV11-1 with TRBJ2-3; 7 nucleotides line up with TRBD1. The material sequenced was peripheral blood mononuclear cells (PBMCs), taken at new diagnosis, from a patient treated with antithyroid drugs. The CDR3 DNA follows: TGTGCCAGCATGCCTCGCAGGGGGATGGATACGCAGTATTTT. Translation gives CASMPRRGMDTQYF. Based on the CDR3 plus reference TRBV11-1 and TRBJ2-3, the full variable domain is EAEVAQSPRYKITEKSQAVAFWCDPISGHATLYWYRQILGQGPELLVQFQDESVVDDSQLPKDRFSAERLKGVDSTLKIQPAELGDSAMYLCASMPRRGMDTQYFGPGTRLTVL.